This T cell receptor (beta chain) was sequenced in a study of blood T cell repertoires in COVID-19. About the research overall: Specimens from acute and convalescent COVID-19 originated in the United States, Italy and Spain. T cells, B-cell-depleted T cells, or PBMCs supplied cDNA or gDNA.

In the authors' workflow: For nucleated cells, counts were estimated from reference gene primer amplification. Produced via immunoSEQ multiplex PCR; TCRdb's table is partial and in-frame only. The V and J calls and clone size were taken over from that table, and D and trimming were inferred from the DNA. The sample includes under 200,000 clones, about 82% of them seen just once. CDR3 length equals 16 residues. The germline V gene encodes CDR1 MNHEY and CDR2 SMNVEV (reference sequence). Trimming pared 3 bases from V and 7 bases from J, leaving 19 bases between. This clonotype originated in a man between 50 and 59 years old with active or convalescent COVID-19. Sequencing was performed on peripheral blood. The chain has TRBV27 and TRBJ2-1; tentatively, D is TRBD2 (6 bases). The CDR3: CASSFWAGPALNEQFF. The CDR3 nucleotides read TGTGCCAGCAGTTTCTGGGCGGGGCCAGCGTTAAATGAGCAGTTCTTC.